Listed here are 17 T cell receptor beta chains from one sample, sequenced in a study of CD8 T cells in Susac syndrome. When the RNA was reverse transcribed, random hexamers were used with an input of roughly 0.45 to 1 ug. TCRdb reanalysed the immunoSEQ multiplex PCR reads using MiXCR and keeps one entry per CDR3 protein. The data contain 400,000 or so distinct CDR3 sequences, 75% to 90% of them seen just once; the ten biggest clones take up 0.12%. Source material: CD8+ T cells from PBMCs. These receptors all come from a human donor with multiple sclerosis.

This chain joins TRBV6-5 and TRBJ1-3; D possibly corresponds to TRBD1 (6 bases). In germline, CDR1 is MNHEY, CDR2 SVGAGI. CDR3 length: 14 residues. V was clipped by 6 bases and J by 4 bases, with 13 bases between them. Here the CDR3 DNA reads TGTGCCAGCAGATCCACAGGGACCGGAAACACCATATATTTT. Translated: CASRSTGTGNTIYF.

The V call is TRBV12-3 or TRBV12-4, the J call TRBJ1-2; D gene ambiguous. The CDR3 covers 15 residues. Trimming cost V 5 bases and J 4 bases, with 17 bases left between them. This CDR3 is CASSPEQNWGYGYTF. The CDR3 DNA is TGTGCCAGCAGTCCAGAGCAAAACTGGGGCTATGGCTACACCTTC.

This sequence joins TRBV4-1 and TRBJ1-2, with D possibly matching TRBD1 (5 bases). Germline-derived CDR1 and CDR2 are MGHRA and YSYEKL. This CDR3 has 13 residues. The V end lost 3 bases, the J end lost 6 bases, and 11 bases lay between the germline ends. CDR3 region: CASSQTSGDGYTF. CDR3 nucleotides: TGCGCCAGCAGCCAGACGTCGGGGGATGGCTACACCTTC.

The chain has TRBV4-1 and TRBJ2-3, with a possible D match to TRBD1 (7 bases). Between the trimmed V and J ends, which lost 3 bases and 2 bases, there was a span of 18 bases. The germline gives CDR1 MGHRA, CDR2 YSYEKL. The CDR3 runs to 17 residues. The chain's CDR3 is CASSQMNGGGLTDTQYF. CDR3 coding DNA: TGCGCCAGCAGCCAGATGAACGGAGGGGGCCTCACAGATACGCAGTATTTT.

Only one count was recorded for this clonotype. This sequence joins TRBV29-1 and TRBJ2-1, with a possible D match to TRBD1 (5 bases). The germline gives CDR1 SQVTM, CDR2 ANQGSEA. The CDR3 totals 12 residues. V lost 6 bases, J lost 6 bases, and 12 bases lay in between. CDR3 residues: CSVLTVPNEQFF. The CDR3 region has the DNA TGCAGCGTATTGACAGTCCCCAATGAGCAGTTCTTC.

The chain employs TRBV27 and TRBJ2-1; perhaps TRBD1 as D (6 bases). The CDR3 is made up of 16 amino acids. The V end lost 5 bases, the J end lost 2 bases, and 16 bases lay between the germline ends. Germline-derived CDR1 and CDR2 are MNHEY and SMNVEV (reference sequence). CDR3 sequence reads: CASSPTGPPPYNEQFF. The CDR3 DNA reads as TGTGCCAGCAGTCCGACAGGTCCCCCTCCCTACAATGAGCAGTTCTTC.

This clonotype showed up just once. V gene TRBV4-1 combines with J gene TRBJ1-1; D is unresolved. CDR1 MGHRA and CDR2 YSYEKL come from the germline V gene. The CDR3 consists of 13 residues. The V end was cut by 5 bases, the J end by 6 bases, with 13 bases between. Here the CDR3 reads CASSVTTRPEAFF. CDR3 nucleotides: TGCGCCAGCAGCGTCACAACCAGGCCTGAAGCTTTCTTT.

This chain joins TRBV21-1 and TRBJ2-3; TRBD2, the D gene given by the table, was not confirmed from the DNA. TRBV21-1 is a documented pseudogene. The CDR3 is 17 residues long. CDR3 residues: CASSAPGLTNGPDTQYF. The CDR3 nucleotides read TGTGCCAGCAGCGCACCGGGACTTACTAATGGCCCAGATACGCAGTATTTT.

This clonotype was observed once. The CDR3 reads CASSQYPASYSNQPQHF. The CDR3 DNA sequence: TGTGCCAGCAGCCAATACCCAGCCAGCTATAGCAATCAGCCCCAGCATTTT. This chain uses TRBV3-1 with TRBJ1-5; no clear D gene. Trimming cost V 2 bases and J 0 bases, with 14 bases left between them. The CDR3 runs to 17 residues. The V gene's germline CDR1 is LGHDT and CDR2 YNNKEL (reference sequence).

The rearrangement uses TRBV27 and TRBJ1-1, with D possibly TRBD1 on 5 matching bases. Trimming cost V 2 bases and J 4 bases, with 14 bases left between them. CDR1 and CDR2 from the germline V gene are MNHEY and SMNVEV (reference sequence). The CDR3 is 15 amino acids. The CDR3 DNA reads TGTGCCAGCAGTTTACATGGGGGAGGCGGCACTGAAGCTTTCTTT. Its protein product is CASSLHGGGGTEAFF.

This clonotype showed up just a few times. The CDR3 region has the DNA TGTGCCAGCAGTAAGGGGGAGAGAATGACCCAGTACTTC. It yields the protein CASSKGERMTQYF. The genes are TRBV25-1 and TRBJ2-5; weak D call: TRBD1 (6 bases). The CDR3 has 13 residues. Germline V gene data show CDR1 as MGHDK and CDR2 as SYGVNS. Trimming took 5 bases from V and 7 from J, leaving 14 bases between them.

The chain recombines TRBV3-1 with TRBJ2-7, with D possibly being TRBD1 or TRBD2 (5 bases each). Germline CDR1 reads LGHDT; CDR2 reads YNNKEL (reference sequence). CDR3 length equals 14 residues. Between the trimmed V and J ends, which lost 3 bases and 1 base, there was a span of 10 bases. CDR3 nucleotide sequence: TGTGCCAGCAGCCAGGGGGTTTGGTCCTACGAGCAGTACTTC. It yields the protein CASSQGVWSYEQYF.

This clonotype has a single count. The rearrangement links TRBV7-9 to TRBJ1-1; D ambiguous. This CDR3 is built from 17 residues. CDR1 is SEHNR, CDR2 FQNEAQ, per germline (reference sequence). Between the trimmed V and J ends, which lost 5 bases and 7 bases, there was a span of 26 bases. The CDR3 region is CASSSSGSSNGTGEAFF. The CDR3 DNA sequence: TGTGCCAGCAGCAGTTCCGGGTCCTCTAACGGAACGGGTGAAGCTTTCTTT.

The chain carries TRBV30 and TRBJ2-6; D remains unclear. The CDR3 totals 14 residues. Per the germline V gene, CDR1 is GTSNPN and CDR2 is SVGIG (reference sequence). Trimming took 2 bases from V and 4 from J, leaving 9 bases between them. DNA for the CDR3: TGTGCCTGGAGTCCCCAGGTAGGGGCCAACGTCCTGACTTTC. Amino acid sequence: CAWSPQVGANVLTF.

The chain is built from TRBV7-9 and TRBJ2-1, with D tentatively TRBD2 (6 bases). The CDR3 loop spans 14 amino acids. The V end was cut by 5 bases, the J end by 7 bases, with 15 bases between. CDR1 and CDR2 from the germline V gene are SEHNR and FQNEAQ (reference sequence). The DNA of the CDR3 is TGTGCCAGCAGCACCCCCGGGGGTGAAAATGAGCAGTTCTTC. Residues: CASSTPGGENEQFF. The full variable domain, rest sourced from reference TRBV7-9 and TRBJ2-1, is DTGVSQNPRHKITKRGQNVTFRCDPISEHNRLYWYRQTLGQGPEFLTYFQNEAQLEKSRLLSDRFSAERPKGSFSTLEIQRTEQGDSAMYLCASSTPGGENEQFFGPGTRLTVL.

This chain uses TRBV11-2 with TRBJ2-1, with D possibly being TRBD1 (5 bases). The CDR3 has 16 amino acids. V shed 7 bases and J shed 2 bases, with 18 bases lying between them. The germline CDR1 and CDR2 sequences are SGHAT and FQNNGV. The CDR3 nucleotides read TGTGCCAGCACCATATGGGAAAGGGGCGCCTACAATGAGCAGTTCTTC. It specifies CASTIWERGAYNEQFF.

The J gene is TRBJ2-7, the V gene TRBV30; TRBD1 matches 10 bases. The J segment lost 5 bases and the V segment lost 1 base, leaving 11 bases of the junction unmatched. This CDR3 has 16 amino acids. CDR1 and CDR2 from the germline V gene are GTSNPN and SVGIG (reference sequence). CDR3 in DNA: TGTGCCTGGAGTGGTACCCCGGGACAGGGGTTCAACGAGCAGTACTTC. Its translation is CAWSGTPGQGFNEQYF. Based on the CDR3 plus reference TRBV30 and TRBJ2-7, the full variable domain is SQTIHQWPATLVQPVGSPLSLECTVEGTSNPNLYWYRQAAGRGLQLLFYSVGIGQISSEVPQNLSASRPQDRQFILSSKKLLLSDSGFYLCAWSGTPGQGFNEQYFGPGTRLTVT.